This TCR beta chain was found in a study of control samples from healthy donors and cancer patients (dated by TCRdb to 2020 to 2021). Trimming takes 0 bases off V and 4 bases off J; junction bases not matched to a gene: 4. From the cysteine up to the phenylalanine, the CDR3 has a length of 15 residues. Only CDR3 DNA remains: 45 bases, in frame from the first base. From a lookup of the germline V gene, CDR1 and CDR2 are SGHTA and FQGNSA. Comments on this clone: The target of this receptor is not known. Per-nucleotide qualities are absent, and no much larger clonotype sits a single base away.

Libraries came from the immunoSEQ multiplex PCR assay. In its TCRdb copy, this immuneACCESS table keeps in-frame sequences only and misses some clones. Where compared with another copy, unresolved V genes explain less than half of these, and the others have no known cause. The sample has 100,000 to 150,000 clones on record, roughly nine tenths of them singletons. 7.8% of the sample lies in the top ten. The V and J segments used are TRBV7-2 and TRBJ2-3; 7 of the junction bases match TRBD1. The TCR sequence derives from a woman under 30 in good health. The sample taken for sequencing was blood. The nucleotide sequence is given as TGTGCCAGCAGCTTAGCTCTGACAGGGCCAGATACGCAGTATTTT. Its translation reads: CASSLALTGPDTQYF. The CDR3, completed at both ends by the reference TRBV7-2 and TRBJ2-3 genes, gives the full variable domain GAGVSQSPSNKVTEKGKDVELRCDPISGHTALYWYRQSLGQGLEFLIYFQGNSAPDKSGLPSDRFSAERTGGSVSTLTIQRTQQEDSAVYLCASSLALTGPDTQYFGPGTRLTVL.